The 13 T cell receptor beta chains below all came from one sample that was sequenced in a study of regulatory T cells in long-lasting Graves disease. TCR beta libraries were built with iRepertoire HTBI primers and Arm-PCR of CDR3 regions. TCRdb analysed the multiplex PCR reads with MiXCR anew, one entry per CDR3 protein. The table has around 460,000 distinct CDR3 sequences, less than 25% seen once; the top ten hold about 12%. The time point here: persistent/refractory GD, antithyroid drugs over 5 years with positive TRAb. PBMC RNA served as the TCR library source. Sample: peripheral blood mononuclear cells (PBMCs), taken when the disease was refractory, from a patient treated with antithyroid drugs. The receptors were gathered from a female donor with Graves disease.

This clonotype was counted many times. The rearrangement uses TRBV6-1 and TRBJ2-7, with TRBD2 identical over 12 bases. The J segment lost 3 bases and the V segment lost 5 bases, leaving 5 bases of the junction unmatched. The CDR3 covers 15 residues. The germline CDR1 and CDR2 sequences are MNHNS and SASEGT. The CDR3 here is CASSPTSGRDYEQYF. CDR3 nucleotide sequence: TGTGCCAGCAGTCCGACTAGCGGGAGAGACTACGAGCAGTACTTC.

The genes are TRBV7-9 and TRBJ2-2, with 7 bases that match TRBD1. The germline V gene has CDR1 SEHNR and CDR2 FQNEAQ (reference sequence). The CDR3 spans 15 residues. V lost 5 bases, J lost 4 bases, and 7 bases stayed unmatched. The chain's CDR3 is CASSPTGVPTGELFF. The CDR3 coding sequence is TGTGCCAGCAGCCCCACAGGGGTCCCCACCGGGGAGCTGTTTTTT.

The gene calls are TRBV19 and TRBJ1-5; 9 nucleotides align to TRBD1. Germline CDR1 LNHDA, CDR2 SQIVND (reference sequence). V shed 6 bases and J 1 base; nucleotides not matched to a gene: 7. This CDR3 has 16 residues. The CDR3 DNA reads TGTGCCAGTAGAAGCCCGGGACAGGGAAGCAATCAGCCCCAGCATTTT. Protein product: CASRSPGQGSNQPQHF.

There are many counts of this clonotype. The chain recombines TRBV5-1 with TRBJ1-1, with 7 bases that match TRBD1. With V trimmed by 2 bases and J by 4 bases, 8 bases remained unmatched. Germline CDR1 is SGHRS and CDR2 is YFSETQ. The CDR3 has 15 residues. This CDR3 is CASSLDRVSSTEAFF. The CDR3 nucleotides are TGCGCCAGCAGCTTAGACAGGGTATCGAGCACTGAAGCTTTCTTT.

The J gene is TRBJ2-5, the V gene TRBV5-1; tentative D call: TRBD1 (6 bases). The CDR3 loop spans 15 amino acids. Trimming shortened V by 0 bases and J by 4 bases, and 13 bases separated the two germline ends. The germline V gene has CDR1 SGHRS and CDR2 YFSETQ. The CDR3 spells CASSLDARTVETQYF. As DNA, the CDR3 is TGCGCCAGCAGCTTGGATGCCCGGACAGTAGAGACCCAGTACTTC.

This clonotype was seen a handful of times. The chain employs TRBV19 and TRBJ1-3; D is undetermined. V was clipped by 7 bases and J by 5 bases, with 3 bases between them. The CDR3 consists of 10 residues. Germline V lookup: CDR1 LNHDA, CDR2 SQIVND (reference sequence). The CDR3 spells CASKRNTIYF. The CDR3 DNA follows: TGTGCCAGTAAGAGAAACACCATATATTTT.

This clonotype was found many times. The CDR3 here is CASSFLDRGEWGQPQHF. CDR3 sequence (DNA): TGTGCCAGCAGTTTCCTGGACAGGGGTGAGTGGGGTCAGCCCCAGCATTTT. This chain connects TRBV28 to TRBJ1-5, with 9 positions matching TRBD1. The J segment lost 6 bases and the V segment lost 3 bases, leaving 12 bases of the junction unmatched. The CDR3 contains 17 residues. Germline values: CDR1 MDHEN, CDR2 SYDVKM.

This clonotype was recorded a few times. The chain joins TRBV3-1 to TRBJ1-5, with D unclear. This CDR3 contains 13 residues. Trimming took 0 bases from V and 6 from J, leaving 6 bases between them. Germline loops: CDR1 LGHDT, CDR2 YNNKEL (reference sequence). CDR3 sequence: CASSQDWGQPQHF. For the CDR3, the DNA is TGTGCCAGCAGCCAAGATTGGGGTCAGCCCCAGCATTTT. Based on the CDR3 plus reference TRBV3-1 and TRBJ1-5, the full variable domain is DTAVSQTPKYLVTQMGNDKSIKCEQNLGHDTMYWYKQDSKKFLKIMFSYNNKELIINETVPNRFSPKSPDKAHLNLHINSLELGDSAVYFCASSQDWGQPQHFGDGTRLSIL.

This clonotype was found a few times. The CDR3 nucleotides read TGTGCCAGCAGCTTAGAAGTGGGGGACAGGGCTAGCAAGCGTTGGGAAAAACTGTTTTTT. This translates into CASSLEVGDRASKRWEKLFF. V and J are TRBV7-8 and TRBJ1-4; 9 bases are shared with TRBD1. Trimming cost V 1 base and J 8 bases; bases outside gene matches: 20. This CDR3 contains 20 residues. CDR1 is SGHVS and CDR2 is FQNEAQ in the germline V gene.

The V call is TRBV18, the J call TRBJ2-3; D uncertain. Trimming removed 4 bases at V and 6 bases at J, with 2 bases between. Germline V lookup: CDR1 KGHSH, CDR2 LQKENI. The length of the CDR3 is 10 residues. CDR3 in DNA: TGTGCCAGCTCACGGGATACGCAGTATTTT. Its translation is CASSRDTQYF.

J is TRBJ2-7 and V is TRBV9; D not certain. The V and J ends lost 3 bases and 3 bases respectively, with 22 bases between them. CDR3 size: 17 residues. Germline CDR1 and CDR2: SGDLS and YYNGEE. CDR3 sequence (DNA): TGTGCCAGCAGCGCCCACACCGAGCCCACCATTTACTACGAGCAGTACTTC. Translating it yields CASSAHTEPTIYYEQYF.

The CDR3 loop reads CASSYRTLGGYGYTF. In DNA form, the CDR3 reads TGTGCCAGCAGCTACCGGACACTAGGAGGCTATGGCTACACCTTC. The chain has TRBV5-7 and TRBJ1-2, with a tentative D call TRBD1 (5 bases). TRBV5-7 is designated an ORF whose function remains uncertain. The CDR3 spans 15 residues. Trimming took 3 bases from V and 4 from J, leaving 16 bases between them.

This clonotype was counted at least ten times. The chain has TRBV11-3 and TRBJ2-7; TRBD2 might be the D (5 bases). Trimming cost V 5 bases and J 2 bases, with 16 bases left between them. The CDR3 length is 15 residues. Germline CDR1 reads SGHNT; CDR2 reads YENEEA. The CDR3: CASSAEDGMTYEQYF. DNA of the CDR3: TGTGCCAGCAGCGCGGAGGACGGTATGACCTACGAGCAGTACTTC.